The present TCR beta chain was sequenced within a study of T cell repertoires in cytomegalovirus infection. Across the whole study: Through public TCR beta signatures, both CMV infection and matching HLA type were indicated.

As for this clonotype: Its antigen is unidentified.

Overall study findings and caveats: HLA-C-restricted, CMV-specific TCR beta clonotypes were dominant ex vivo. The study identified carriers of CMV plus the relevant HLA from cumulative public TCR beta family frequency.

TCRdb re-derived calls from the reads in MiXCR, one entry per CDR3 protein. Here the sample spans 200,000 to 250,000 distinct CDR3 sequences, about 23% being singletons. Germline assignment: CDR1 ENHRY and CDR2 SYGVKD. With V trimmed by 0 bases and J by 2 bases, 7 bases remained unmatched. This CDR3 has 16 residues. The source is a human donor in good health (CMV status not recorded). Some clones in this sample may be carry-over from other donors' samples. Material: CD8+ T cells from PBMCs. V is TRBV10-3 and J is TRBJ2-7; TRBD1 matches at 7 bases. The CDR3 region is CAISESGTEIAYEQYF. CDR3 bases: TGTGCCATCAGTGAGTCGGGGACAGAAATCGCCTACGAGCAGTACTTC.